The rows below give T cell receptor beta chains drawn from one sample of a study of T-cell memory formation after mild COVID-19. MiXCR was run by TCRdb on the 5' RACE reads, yielding one entry per CDR3 protein. Among under 350,000 distinct CDR3 sequences listed, about 17% were seen once. The sequenced sample consisted of PBMCs or a T cell subset sorted from them (not recorded which). These receptors were obtained from a man between 18 and 29 years old who had mild COVID-19 (a few samples of this study predate the infection). Cell type and time point are not known. Both conserved end residues are part of each CDR3. The order of the fields is V gene, clone size, J gene, CDR3 protein. For some rows the clone size is stated as once, few or many, or as a class when expanded; others skip it.

>TRBV30|few|TRBJ2-7
CAWSGNRGASYEQYF
>TRBV14|-|TRBJ2-5
CASSHLSKAEETQYF
>TRBV7-6|few|TRBJ2-7
CASSLGHGGSYEQYF
>TRBV5-1|few|TRBJ1-1
CASSFYMTNTEAFF
>TRBV5-6|-|TRBJ2-3
CASSGPGLATDTQYF
>TRBV7-2|-|TRBJ1-6
CASSRDRAPSPLHF
>TRBV2|few|TRBJ2-7
CASTRQGPSYEQYF
>TRBV19|many|TRBJ1-6
CASSGTGSRDSPLHF
>TRBV7-2|few|TRBJ2-3
CASSRGQTDTQYF
>TRBV20-1|-|TRBJ2-3
CSARSQRGATDTQYF
>TRBV6-5|-|TRBJ2-3
CASSDTPSDPDGADTQYF
>TRBV4-1|many|TRBJ2-5
CASSQGWRQQETQYF
>TRBV12-3/TRBV12-4|-|TRBJ2-7
CASSSSRDIFEQYF
>TRBV5-6|few|TRBJ1-5
CASSLGTEYNQPQHF
>TRBV20-1|few|TRBJ1-2
CSARGGANYGYTF
>TRBV7-9|-|TRBJ1-2
CASSLDVRDYGYTF
>TRBV7-8|-|TRBJ2-2
CASSLAGFGELFF
>TRBV28|few|TRBJ1-1
CANPRGLGTEAFF
>TRBV6-5|-|TRBJ2-7
CASRRDYHYEQYF
>TRBV7-9|-|TRBJ2-7
CASSFPQLAGEEQYF
>TRBV6-1|few|TRBJ2-1
CASSDSGGANEQFF
>TRBV11-3|-|TRBJ2-2
CASANRAGELFF
>TRBV7-8|-|TRBJ1-2
CASSLAGTDYGYTF
>TRBV27|many|TRBJ1-1
CASSPSGMNTEAFF
>TRBV6-6|-|TRBJ1-4
CASSPPTEKLFF
>TRBV6-5|few|TRBJ2-6
CASSRGPSGANVLTF
>TRBV4-1|few|TRBJ2-3
CASSPSQGGDTQYF
>TRBV6-1|-|TRBJ1-1
CASSDSGGGHTEAFF
>TRBV9|many|TRBJ1-3
CASSPFEGSSGNTIYF
>TRBV5-5|many|TRBJ2-7
CASSSYEYEQYF
>TRBV6-5|-|TRBJ2-1
CATGLMTGGPYNEQFF
>TRBV7-2|many|TRBJ1-5
CASSLTGDQPQHF
>TRBV3-1|few|TRBJ2-7
CASRSQGAYEQYF
>TRBV12-3/TRBV12-4|-|TRBJ1-1
CASSSDKNTEAFF
>TRBV5-1|many|TRBJ1-1
CASSAGTLNTEAFF
>TRBV20-1|-|TRBJ2-4
CSAREPRGGYVIQYF
>TRBV6-2/TRBV6-3|few|TRBJ2-6
CASSYSLGSSGANVLTF
>TRBV4-3|few|TRBJ1-2
CASSQVAGVDYGYTF
>TRBV20-1|few|TRBJ2-5
CSAGGGQETQYF
>TRBV7-2|few|TRBJ1-5
CASSPLLGTQHF
>TRBV11-2|-|TRBJ1-2
CASRGPEGYGYTF
>TRBV20-1|-|TRBJ2-2
CSFRPGSSTGELFF
>TRBV5-6|few|TRBJ2-1
CASSSQLAGALRVNEQFF
>TRBV5-1|few|TRBJ2-5
CASSRDSRGQETQYF
>TRBV7-2|-|TRBJ2-1
CASSLPPSGGEQFF
>TRBV5-1|-|TRBJ2-5
CASSFTITTETQYF
>TRBV28|few|TRBJ1-4
CASSLSGVATNEKLFF
>TRBV6-5|-|TRBJ2-3
CASRRTIVTDTQYF
>TRBV24-1|-|TRBJ2-5
CATSSEGETQYF
>TRBV7-9|few|TRBJ2-5
CASSPRDLEGETQYF
>TRBV4-2|few|TRBJ1-4
CASSQDGWQGNEKLFF